This T cell receptor beta chain is drawn from a study of CD8 T cells in Susac syndrome. V trimming: 4 bases; J trimming: 8 bases; junction bases outside the gene matches: 10. This CDR3 contains 14 residues. The germline CDR1 and CDR2 sequences are SGHRS and YFSETQ. TEMRA cells were FACS-enriched, unlike CD8+ and CD4+ T cells, which were negatively isolated. This clonotype was seen once. RNA, at about 0.45 to 1 ug, was reverse transcribed with random hexamers. TCRdb re-called the immunoSEQ multiplex PCR reads with MiXCR, one entry per CDR3 protein. The sample consists of over 100,000 distinct CDR3 sequences, around 96% of them appearing once.

This TCR came from a human donor with Susac syndrome. The chain joins TRBV5-1 to TRBJ1-2; the match to TRBD1 covers 8 bases. Input material: CD4+ T cells from PBMCs. For the CDR3, the DNA is TGCGCCAGCAGCCGAATGACAGGGGAGGACGGCTACACCTTC. It translates to CASSRMTGEDGYTF.